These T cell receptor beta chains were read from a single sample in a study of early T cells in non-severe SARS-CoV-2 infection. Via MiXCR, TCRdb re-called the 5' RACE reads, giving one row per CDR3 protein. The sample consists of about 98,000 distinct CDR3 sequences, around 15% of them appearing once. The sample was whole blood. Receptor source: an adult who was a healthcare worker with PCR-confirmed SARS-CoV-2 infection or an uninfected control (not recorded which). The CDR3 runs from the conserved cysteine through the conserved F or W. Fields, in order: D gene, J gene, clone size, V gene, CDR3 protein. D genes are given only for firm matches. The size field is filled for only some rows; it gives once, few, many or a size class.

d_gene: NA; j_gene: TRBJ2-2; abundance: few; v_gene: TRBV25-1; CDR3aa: CAIGGGTGGSGELFF
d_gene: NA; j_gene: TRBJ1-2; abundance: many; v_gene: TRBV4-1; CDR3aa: CASSPGGMADGYTF
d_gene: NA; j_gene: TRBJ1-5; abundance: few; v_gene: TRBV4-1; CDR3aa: CASSQDFTGRARQPQHF
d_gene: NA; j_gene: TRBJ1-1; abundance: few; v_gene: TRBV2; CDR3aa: CASSEARDGVLTEAFF
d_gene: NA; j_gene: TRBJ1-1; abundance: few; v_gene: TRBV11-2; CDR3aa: CASSLDLRRHTEAFF
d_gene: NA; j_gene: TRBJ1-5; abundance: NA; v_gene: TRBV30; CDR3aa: CAWILGASHQPQHF
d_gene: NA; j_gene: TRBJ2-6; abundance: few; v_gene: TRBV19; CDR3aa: CASSLTGSGANVLTF
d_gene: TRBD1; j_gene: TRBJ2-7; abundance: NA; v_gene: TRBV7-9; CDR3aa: CASSLAFRGRLNEQYF
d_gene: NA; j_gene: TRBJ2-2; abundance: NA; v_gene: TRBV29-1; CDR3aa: CSARRLTGELFF
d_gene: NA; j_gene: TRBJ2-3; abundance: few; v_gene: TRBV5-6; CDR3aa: CASSLVRVSTDTQYF
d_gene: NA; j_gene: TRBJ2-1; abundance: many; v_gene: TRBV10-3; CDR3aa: CAIRPSGPDNEQFF
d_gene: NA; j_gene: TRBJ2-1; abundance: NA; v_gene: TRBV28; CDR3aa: CASSSLVGDEQFF
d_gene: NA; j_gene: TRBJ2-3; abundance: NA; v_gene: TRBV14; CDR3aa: CASSQERASQFTQYF
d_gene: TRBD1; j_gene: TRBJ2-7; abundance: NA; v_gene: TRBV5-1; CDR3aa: CASSLDRTGDSEQYF
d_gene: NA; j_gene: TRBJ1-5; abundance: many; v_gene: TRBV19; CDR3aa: CASSRVSRANQPQHF
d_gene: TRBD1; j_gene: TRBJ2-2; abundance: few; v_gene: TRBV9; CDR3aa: CASSVASDRVNTGELFF
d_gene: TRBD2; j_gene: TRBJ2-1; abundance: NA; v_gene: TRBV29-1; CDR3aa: CTFGESGSNEQFF
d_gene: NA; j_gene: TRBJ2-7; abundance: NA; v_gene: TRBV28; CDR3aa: CASSVGGEQYF
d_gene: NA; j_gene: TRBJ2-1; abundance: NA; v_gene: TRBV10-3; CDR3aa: CAISVGLAGFDNEQFF
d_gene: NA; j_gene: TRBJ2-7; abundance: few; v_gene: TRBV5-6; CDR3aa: CASSLSSGEQYF
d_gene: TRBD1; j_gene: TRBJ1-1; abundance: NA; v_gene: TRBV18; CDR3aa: CASSSKQGENTEAFF
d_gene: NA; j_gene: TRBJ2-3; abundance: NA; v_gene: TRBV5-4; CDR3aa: CASSIPGSDTQYF
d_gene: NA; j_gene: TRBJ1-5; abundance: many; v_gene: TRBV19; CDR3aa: CASSMETGISNQPQHF
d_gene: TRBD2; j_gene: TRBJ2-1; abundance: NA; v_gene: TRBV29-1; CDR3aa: CSVGLGEGEGNEQFF